The 4 T cell receptor beta chains in this list originate from one sample, sequenced in a study of blood T cell repertoires in COVID-19. Generated by immunoSEQ multiplex PCR, the TCRdb table keeps only in-frame clones and is missing some. Of 110,000 to 150,000 clones listed, around 83% are singletons. Material for sequencing was PBMCs or T cells enriched from blood (not recorded which). These receptors came from a man aged 45-60 years who had recovered from COVID-19.

This chain uses TRBV28 with TRBJ1-6; TRBD1 agrees at 9 bases. V trimming: 4 bases; J trimming: 10 bases; junction bases outside the gene matches: 5. This CDR3 spans 14 amino acids. Germline CDR1 and CDR2: MDHEN and SYDVKM. The CDR3 DNA reads as TGTGCCAGCAGTTCCAGGACAGGGGACTCACCCCTCCACTTT. It specifies CASSSRTGDSPLHF.

The chain has TRBV27 and TRBJ2-1; 10 nucleotides agree with TRBD2. In germline, CDR1 is MNHEY, CDR2 SMNVEV (reference sequence). The CDR3 is 14 amino acids. The J segment lost 4 bases and the V segment lost 3 bases, leaving 0 bases of the junction unmatched. CDR3 region: CASSFSGGYNEQFF. The DNA for the CDR3 is TGTGCCAGCAGTTTTAGCGGGGGGTACAATGAGCAGTTCTTC.

The genes are TRBV7-8 and TRBJ1-2, with D uncertain. The germline V and J ends were trimmed by 2 bases and 3 bases, with 7 bases remaining between them. The CDR3 is made up of 13 amino acids. CDR1 SGHVS and CDR2 FQNEAQ come from the germline V gene. CDR3 amino acids: CASSLRQDYGYTF. The CDR3 DNA is TGTGCCAGCAGCTTACGGCAGGACTATGGCTACACCTTC.

The chain couples TRBV13 to TRBJ1-1; the match to TRBD1 covers 8 bases. Per germline, CDR1 PRHDT and CDR2 FYEKMQ (reference sequence). The CDR3 has 12 amino acids. Germline trimming cut 5 bases from V and 11 bases from J; bases unmatched to any gene: 7. The CDR3 bases are TGTGCCAGCAGCAACCAGGGGGCGCTGGCTTTCTTT. Translated: CASSNQGALAFF.